A selection of T cell receptor beta chains follows, all from one sample in a study of blood T cell repertoires in COVID-19. Generated by immunoSEQ multiplex PCR, the TCRdb table keeps only in-frame clones and is missing some. Of tens of thousands of clones listed, approximately 88% are singletons. The sample taken for sequencing was peripheral blood. These receptors were obtained from a human donor in a cohort sampled during active COVID-19. Both conserved end residues are part of each CDR3. Each record gives: J gene, V gene, clone size, CDR3 protein. Clone size, where shown, is once, few, many, or a class for clones that have expanded.

TRBJ2-3 TRBV10-3 NA CAIRSSGGATDTQYF
TRBJ2-6 TRBV4-3 NA CASSQDGTNSGANVLTF
TRBJ1-2 TRBV7-2 NA CASSPGRGFDGYTF
TRBJ1-1 TRBV7-8 few CASSLGFGTVITEAFF
TRBJ1-1 TRBV6-5 once CASSYSLSQQNTEAFF
TRBJ2-2 TRBV2 NA CASSEEGGLNTGELFF
TRBJ1-4 TRBV10-3 NA CAISESRKEEKLFF
TRBJ1-2 TRBV5-6 once CASSSAGGAYGYTF
TRBJ2-7 TRBV4-2 NA CASSQAGSSSYEQYF
TRBJ2-3 TRBV27 NA CASRGLAGVVGTDTQYF
TRBJ2-7 TRBV11-2 NA CASSLVAVDYEQYF
TRBJ2-7 TRBV10-2 NA CASSLDSYEQYF
TRBJ1-2 TRBV11-2 NA CASSLKSGYGYTF
TRBJ1-5 TRBV5-8 few CASSFHPGQSNQPQHF